The rows below give T cell receptor beta chains drawn from one sample of a study of shared clonotypes between healthy human individuals. TCRdb keeps only in-frame clones here, not all; method: immunoSEQ multiplex PCR. The sample has fewer than 100,000 clones, roughly two thirds seen once. Sample: memory CD8+ T cells sorted from blood. These receptors were collected from a man under 40 in good health. The CDR3 runs from the conserved cysteine through the conserved F or W. Fields, in order: clone size, V gene, J gene, D gene, CDR3 DNA, CDR3 protein. The D gene is left open where the match is weak. Some rows mark clone size as missing; the rest say once, few, many or name a class of expanded clone.

size: -; V: TRBV28; J: TRBJ1-1; D: -; DNA: TGTGCCACCTTTCAGTGGGGGAACACTGAAGCTTTCTTT; CDR3: CATFQWGNTEAFF
size: once; V: TRBV28; J: TRBJ2-7; D: -; DNA: TGTGCAGTGGGGGCGATCGATTACGAGCAGTACTTC; CDR3: CAVGAIDYEQYF
size: few; V: TRBV4-2; J: TRBJ1-3; D: TRBD1; DNA: TGTGCCAGCAGCCCAGGACAGGAACCAAACACCATATATTTT; CDR3: CASSPGQEPNTIYF
size: -; V: TRBV11-3; J: TRBJ2-1; D: -; DNA: TGTGCCAGCAGCCCGAGGACGGACAATGAGCAGTTCTTC; CDR3: CASSPRTDNEQFF
size: -; V: TRBV28; J: TRBJ2-7; D: -; DNA: TGTGCCACTACCATTACCAAGGGCGACGAGCAGTACTTC; CDR3: CATTITKGDEQYF
size: -; V: TRBV18; J: TRBJ2-1; D: -; DNA: TGTGCCAGCTCACCTTTGATACGGGTAGACGAGCAGTTCTTC; CDR3: CASSPLIRVDEQFF
size: -; V: TRBV6-6; J: TRBJ2-7; D: -; DNA: TGTGCCAGCTTGTGGGGCTACGAGCAGTACTTC; CDR3: CASLWGYEQYF
size: -; V: TRBV4-1; J: TRBJ2-1; D: -; DNA: TGCGCCAGCAGCCTGGAAGGCAATGAGCAGTTCTTC; CDR3: CASSLEGNEQFF
size: -; V: TRBV29-1; J: TRBJ1-1; D: -; DNA: TGCAGCGTTGCCCTGAGAGGATGGAGCGATTCAGCTTTCTTT; CDR3: CSVALRGWSDSAFF
size: -; V: TRBV11-3; J: TRBJ2-4; D: TRBD2; DNA: TGTGCCAGCAGCTTAGACTCAGCGGGAGTAGCCAAAAACATTCAGTACTTC; CDR3: CASSLDSAGVAKNIQYF
size: -; V: TRBV7-2; J: TRBJ1-6; D: -; DNA: TGTGCCAGCAGCTCAGACAGGACCCTTAATTCACCCCTCCACTTT; CDR3: CASSSDRTLNSPLHF
size: -; V: TRBV18; J: TRBJ1-2; D: TRBD1; DNA: TGTGCCAGCTCACCATCTCCGGGACAGGCCGACTATGGCTACACCTTC; CDR3: CASSPSPGQADYGYTF
size: once; V: TRBV5-1; J: TRBJ1-2; D: -; DNA: TGCGCCAGCAGCCCCGTAGAAACGAACTATGGCTACACCTTC; CDR3: CASSPVETNYGYTF
size: -; V: TRBV11-3; J: TRBJ2-1; D: -; DNA: TGTGCCAGCAGCTTAGGGGGCGCATCTGAGTCCTACAATGAGCAGTTCTTC; CDR3: CASSLGGASESYNEQFF